The 2 T cell receptor beta chains listed next were all sequenced from one sample in a study of regulatory T cells in long-lasting Graves disease. CDR3-region Arm-PCR and iRepertoire HTBI primers produced the TCR beta libraries. From the multiplex PCR reads, TCRdb called clonotypes with MiXCR, one entry per CDR3 protein. This table has around 340,000 distinct CDR3 sequences, around 19% appearing once. The time point denotes: persistent/refractory GD, antithyroid drugs over 5 years with positive TRAb. Scientists built the TCR library using RNA that was extracted from PBMCs. The sample here was peripheral blood mononuclear cells (PBMCs), taken when the disease was refractory, from a patient treated with antithyroid drugs. All receptors derive from a female donor with Graves disease.

This chain uses TRBV27 with TRBJ1-6; D remains unclear. Trimming stripped 6 bases from V and 0 bases from J, with 6 bases between. The germline CDR1 and CDR2 sequences are MNHEY and SMNVEV (reference sequence). The CDR3 runs 14 residues. CDR3 coding DNA: TGTGCCAGCAGCTCCCTCTCCTATAATTCACCCCTCCACTTT. Protein product: CASSSLSYNSPLHF.

The sample holds many counts of this clonotype. The junction differs from germline at one of its ends, possibly a read error. The chain couples TRBV28 to TRBJ1-5; 10 bases are shared with TRBD1. Per germline, CDR1 MDHEN and CDR2 SYDVKM. The CDR3 is 11 amino acids. For the CDR3, the DNA is TGTGCCAGCAGTTCCCGGACAGGGGGGGATTTT. This encodes CASSSRTGGDF.